This TCR beta chain was captured in a study of T cell repertoires in cytomegalovirus infection. Study observations and caveats: Identification of carriers of CMV plus the relevant HLA was performed using cumulative public TCR beta family frequency.

There are many counts of this clonotype. Its antigen is still unknown. TCRdb reprocessed the reads via MiXCR and lists one record per CDR3 protein. Among 500,000 or so distinct CDR3 sequences, more than 15% were seen once, and the ten largest hold roughly a quarter. The junction had 8 bases not matched to a gene; V was cut back by 7 bases and J by 0 bases. CDR1 is SGHVS, CDR2 FNYEAQ, per germline. The CDR3 is 16 amino acids. The TCR comes from a human donor in good health (CMV status not recorded). Some clones in this sample may be carry-over from other donors' samples. The J gene is TRBJ1-3, the V gene TRBV7-6; TRBD1 agrees at 8 bases. Sequencing used CD8+ T cells from PBMCs. CDR3 amino acids: CASNPRTGPSGNTIYF. In DNA form, the CDR3 reads TGTGCCAGCAACCCCCGGACAGGGCCCTCTGGAAACACCATATATTTT.